This TCR beta chain is drawn from a study of T cells in Graves' hyperthyroidism and ophthalmopathy. TCR beta CDR3 regions were amplified from RNA. HTBI primers were employed in a first-round RT-PCR of the TCR CDR3. TCRdb fed the multiplex PCR reads into MiXCR, producing one record per CDR3 protein. The sample comprises 400,000 to 500,000 distinct CDR3 sequences, around 15% of which are singletons, and around 14% rests with the top ten. Trimming stripped 9 bases from V and 0 bases from J, with 6 bases between. This CDR3 is 12 amino acids long. Note on this clonotype: Antigen: not known.

Whole-study results and caveats: Progression to ophthalmopathy was predicted a median of roughly 6.6 months early.

Duration under 3 months, a NOSPECS grade of at least 4, and a Clinical Activity Score of at least 3 characterized the ophthalmopathy patients. Every diagnosis used clinical symptoms, serum thyroxine and TRAb, thyroid ultrasound and orbital computed tomography. The TCR sequence derives from a man aged 18 to 29 with Graves' ophthalmopathy. Source material: blood. The chain recombines TRBV12-3 or TRBV12-4 with TRBJ1-5; no reliable D call. This chain's CDR3 is CASTSSNQPQHF. The CDR3 DNA is TGTGCCAGTACCTCTAGCAATCAGCCCCAGCATTTT.